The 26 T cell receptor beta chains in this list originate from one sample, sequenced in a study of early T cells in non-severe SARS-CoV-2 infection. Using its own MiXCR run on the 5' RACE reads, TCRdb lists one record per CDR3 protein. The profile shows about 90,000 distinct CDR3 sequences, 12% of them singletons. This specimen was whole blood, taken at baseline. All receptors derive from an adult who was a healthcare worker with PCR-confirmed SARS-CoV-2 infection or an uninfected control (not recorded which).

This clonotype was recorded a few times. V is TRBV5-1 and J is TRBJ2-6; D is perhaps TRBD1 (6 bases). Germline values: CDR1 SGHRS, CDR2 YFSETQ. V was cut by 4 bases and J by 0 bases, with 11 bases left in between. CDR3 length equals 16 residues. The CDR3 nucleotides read TGCGCCAGCAGCGGGCGGACAGACTCTGGGGCCAACGTCCTGACTTTC. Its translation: CASSGRTDSGANVLTF.

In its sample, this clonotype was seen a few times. This CDR3 reads CASSLAASSYNEQFF. The CDR3 nucleotides read TGCGCCAGCAGCTTGGCGGCCAGCTCCTACAATGAGCAGTTCTTC. The chain employs TRBV5-1 and TRBJ2-1; D gene uncertain. V was trimmed by 0 bases and J by 0 bases, leaving 7 bases between them. CDR1 and CDR2 (germline): SGHRS, YFSETQ. There are 15 residues in the CDR3.

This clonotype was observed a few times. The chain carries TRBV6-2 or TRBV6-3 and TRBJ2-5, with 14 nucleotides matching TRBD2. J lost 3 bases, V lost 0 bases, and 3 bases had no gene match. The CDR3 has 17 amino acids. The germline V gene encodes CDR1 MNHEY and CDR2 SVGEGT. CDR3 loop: CASSYSGLAGAKETQYF. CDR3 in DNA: TGTGCCAGCAGTTACTCGGGACTAGCGGGAGCCAAAGAGACCCAGTACTTC.

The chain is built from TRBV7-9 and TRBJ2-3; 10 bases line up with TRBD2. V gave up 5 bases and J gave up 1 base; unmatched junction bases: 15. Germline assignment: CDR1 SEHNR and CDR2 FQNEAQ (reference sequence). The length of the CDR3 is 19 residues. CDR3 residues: CASSPEVLAGVKGTDTQYF. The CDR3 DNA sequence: TGTGCCAGCAGCCCAGAGGTGCTAGCGGGGGTTAAGGGCACAGATACGCAGTATTTT.

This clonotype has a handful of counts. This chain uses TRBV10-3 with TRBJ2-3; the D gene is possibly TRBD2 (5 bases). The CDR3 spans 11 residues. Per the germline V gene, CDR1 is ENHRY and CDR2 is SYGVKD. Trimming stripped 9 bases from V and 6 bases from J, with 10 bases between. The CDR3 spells CAIAAGDTQYF. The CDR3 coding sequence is TGTGCCATAGCGGCCGGGGATACGCAGTATTTT.

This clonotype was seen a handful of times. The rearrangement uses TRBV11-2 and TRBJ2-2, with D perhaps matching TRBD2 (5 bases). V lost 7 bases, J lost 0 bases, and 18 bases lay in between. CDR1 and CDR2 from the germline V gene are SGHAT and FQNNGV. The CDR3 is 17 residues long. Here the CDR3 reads CASTRGIAGTNTGELFF. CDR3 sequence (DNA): TGTGCCAGCACCAGAGGGATCGCAGGAACGAACACCGGGGAGCTGTTTTTT.

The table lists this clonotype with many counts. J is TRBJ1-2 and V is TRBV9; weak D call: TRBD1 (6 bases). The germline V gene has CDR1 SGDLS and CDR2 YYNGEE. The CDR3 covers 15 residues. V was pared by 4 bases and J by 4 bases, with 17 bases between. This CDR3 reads CASSSRTDGFYGYTF. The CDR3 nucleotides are TGTGCCAGCAGCTCTCGGACAGATGGTTTCTATGGCTACACCTTC. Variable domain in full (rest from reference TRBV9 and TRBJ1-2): DSGVTQTPKHLITATGQRVTLRCSPRSGDLSVYWYQQSLDQGLQFLIQYYNGEERAKGNILERFSAQQFPDLHSELNLSSLELGDSALYFCASSSRTDGFYGYTFGSGTRLTVV.

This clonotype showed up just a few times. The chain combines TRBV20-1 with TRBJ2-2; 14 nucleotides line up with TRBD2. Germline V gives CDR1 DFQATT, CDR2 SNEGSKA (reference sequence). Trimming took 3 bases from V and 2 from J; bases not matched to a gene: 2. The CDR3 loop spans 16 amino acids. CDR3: CSARTSGRVNTGELFF. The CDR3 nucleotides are TGCAGTGCTAGGACTAGCGGGAGGGTAAACACCGGGGAGCTGTTTTTT.

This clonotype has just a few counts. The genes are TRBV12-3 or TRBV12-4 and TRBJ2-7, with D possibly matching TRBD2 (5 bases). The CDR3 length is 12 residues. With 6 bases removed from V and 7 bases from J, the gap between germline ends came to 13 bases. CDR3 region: CASRRASIEQYF. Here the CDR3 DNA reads TGTGCCAGCAGGAGGGCCTCCATAGAGCAGTACTTC.

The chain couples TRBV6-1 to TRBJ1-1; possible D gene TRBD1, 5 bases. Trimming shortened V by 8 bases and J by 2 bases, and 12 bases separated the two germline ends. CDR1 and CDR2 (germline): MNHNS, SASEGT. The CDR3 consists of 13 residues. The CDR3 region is CASSGGSNTEAFF. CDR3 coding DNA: TGTGCCAGCTCTGGGGGAAGTAACACTGAAGCTTTCTTT.

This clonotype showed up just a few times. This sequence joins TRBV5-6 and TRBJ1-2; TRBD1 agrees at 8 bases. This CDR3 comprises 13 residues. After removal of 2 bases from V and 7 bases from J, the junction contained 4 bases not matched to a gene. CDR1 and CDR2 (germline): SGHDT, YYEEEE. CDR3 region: CASSLDRGGGYTF. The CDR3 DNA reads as TGTGCCAGCAGCTTAGACAGGGGCGGTGGCTACACCTTC.

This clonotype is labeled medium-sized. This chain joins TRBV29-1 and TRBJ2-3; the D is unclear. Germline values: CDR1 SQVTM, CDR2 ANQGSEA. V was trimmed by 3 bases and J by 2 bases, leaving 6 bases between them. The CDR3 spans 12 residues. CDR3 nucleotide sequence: TGCAGCGTTGAGGCGGACACAGATACGCAGTATTTT. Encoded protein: CSVEADTDTQYF.

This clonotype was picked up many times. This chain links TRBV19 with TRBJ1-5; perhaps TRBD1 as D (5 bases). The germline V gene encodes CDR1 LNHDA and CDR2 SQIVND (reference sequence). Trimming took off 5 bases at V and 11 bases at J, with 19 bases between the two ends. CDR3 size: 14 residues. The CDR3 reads CASSPPGSRRTQHF. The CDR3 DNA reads TGTGCCAGTAGTCCACCAGGGTCTCGAAGGACCCAGCATTTT.

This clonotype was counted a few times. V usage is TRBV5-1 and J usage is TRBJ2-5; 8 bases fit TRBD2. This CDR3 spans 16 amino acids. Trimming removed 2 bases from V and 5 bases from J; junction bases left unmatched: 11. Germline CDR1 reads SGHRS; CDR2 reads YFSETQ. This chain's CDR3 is CASSLGASGSSETQYF. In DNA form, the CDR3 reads TGCGCCAGCAGCTTAGGAGCCAGCGGGAGTAGTGAGACCCAGTACTTC.

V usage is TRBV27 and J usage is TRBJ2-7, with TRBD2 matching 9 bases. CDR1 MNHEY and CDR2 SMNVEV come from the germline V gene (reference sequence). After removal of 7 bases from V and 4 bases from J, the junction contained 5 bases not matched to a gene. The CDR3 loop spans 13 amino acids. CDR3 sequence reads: CASKVAGGYEQYF. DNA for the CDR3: TGTGCCAGCAAAGTGGCGGGAGGGTACGAGCAGTACTTC.

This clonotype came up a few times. The CDR3 DNA sequence: TGTGCCACCAGTGGGCGAGAGCCCCACAACTATGGCTACACCTTC. This encodes CATSGREPHNYGYTF. V and J are TRBV24-1 and TRBJ1-2; D unclear. The CDR3 is made up of 15 amino acids. Germline V gene data show CDR1 as KGHDR and CDR2 as SFDVKD. Trimming cost V 5 bases and J 2 bases, with 14 bases left between them.

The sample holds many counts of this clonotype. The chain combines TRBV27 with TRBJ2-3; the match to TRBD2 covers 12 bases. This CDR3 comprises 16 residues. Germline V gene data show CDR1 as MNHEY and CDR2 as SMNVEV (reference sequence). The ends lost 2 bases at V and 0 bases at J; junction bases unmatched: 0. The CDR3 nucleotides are TGTGCCAGCAGTTTAGGGACTAGCGGGAGCACAGATACGCAGTATTTT. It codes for CASSLGTSGSTDTQYF.

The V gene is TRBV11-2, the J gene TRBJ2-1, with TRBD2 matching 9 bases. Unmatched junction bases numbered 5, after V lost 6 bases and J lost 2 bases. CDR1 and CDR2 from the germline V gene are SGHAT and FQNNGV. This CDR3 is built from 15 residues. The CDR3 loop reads CASRRAGGPYNEQFF. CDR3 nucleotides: TGTGCCAGCAGACGAGCGGGGGGACCCTACAATGAGCAGTTCTTC.

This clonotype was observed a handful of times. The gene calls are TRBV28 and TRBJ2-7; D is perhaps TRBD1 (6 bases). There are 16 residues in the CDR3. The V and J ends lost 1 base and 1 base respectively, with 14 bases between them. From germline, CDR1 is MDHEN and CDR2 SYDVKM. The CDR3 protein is CASSLSGTPRSYEQYF. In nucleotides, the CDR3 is TGTGCCAGCAGTTTATCCGGGACACCAAGGTCCTACGAGCAGTACTTC.

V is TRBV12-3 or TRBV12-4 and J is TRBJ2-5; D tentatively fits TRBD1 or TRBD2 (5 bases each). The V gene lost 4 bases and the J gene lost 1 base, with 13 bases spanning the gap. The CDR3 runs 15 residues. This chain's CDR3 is CASSWDRKAQETQYF. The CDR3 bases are TGTGCCAGCAGTTGGGACCGTAAGGCCCAAGAGACCCAGTACTTC.

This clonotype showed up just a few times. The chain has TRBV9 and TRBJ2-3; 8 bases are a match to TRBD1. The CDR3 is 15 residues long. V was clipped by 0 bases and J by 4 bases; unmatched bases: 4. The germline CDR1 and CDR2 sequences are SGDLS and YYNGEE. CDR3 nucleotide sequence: TGTGCCAGCAGCGTAGGGGACAGGAAGGCAGATACGCAGTATTTT. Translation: CASSVGDRKADTQYF.

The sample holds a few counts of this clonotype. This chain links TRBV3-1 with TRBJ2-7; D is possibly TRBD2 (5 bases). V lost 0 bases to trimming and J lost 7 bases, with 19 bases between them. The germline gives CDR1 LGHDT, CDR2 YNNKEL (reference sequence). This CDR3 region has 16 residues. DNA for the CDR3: TGTGCCAGCAGCCAAGACATCGCCGGGAACCTACGTGAGCAGTACTTC. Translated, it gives CASSQDIAGNLREQYF.

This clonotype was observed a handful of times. CDR3 sequence (DNA): TGTGCCAGCAGCCCGACTCCTAGGGCTACGGAGACCCAGTACTTC. Translating gives CASSPTPRATETQYF. This sequence joins TRBV5-4 and TRBJ2-5; D gene uncertain. V was shortened by 4 bases and J by 5 bases, with 18 bases between the two germline ends. The CDR3 consists of 15 residues. Germline CDR1 is SGHNT and CDR2 is YYREEE (reference sequence).

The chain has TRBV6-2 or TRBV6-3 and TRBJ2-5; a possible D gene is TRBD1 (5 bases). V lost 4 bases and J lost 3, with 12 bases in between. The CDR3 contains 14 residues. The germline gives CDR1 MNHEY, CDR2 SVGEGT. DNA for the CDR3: TGTGCCAGCAGTTCCCCGCTCAGGGAAGAGACCCAGTACTTC. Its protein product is CASSSPLREETQYF.

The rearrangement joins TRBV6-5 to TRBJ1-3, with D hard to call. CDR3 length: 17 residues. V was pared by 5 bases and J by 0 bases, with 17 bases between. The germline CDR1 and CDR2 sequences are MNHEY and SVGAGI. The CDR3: CASSPPRHALSGNTIYF. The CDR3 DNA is TGTGCCAGCAGTCCCCCCCGACACGCACTCTCTGGAAACACCATATATTTT.

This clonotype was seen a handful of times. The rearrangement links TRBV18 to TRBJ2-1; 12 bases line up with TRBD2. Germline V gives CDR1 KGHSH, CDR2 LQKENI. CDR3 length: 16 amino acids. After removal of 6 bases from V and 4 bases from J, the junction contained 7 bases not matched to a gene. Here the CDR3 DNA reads TGTGCCAGCTCGCCCGGACTAGCGGGAATGTACAATGAGCAGTTCTTC. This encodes CASSPGLAGMYNEQFF.